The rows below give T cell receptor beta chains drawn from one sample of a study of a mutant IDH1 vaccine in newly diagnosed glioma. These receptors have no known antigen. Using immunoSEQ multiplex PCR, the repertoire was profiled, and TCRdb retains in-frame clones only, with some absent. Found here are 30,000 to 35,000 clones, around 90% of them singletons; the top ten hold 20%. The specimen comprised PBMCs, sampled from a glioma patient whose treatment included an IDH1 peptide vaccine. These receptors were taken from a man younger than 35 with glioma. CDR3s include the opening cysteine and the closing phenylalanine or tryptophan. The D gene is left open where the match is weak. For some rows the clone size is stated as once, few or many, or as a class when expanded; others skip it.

TGTGCCTGGATGGGGGGGGTGAACACTGAAGCTTTCTTT	CAWMGGVNTEAFF	TRBV30	.	.	TRBJ1-1
TGTGCCAGCAGCCAAGATAGGTACGGCAGGGTCCAAGAGACCCAGTACTTC	CASSQDRYGRVQETQYF	TRBV14	.	.	TRBJ2-5
TGTGCCAGCAGCCTCGACTCCTACGAGCAGTACTTC	CASSLDSYEQYF	TRBV6-5	.	.	TRBJ2-7
TGTGCCAGCAGCCAGGGACAGGGCAATCAGCCCCAGCATTTT	CASSQGQGNQPQHF	TRBV13	TRBD1	.	TRBJ1-5
TGTGCCAGCAGCGCGTCGGACAGGGGAGAGCAGTACTTC	CASSASDRGEQYF	TRBV5-4	TRBD1	.	TRBJ2-7
TGTGCCAGCTCACCACGGGGAGGGAGCGAAAAACTGTTTTTT	CASSPRGGSEKLFF	TRBV18	.	.	TRBJ1-4
TGTGCCAGCAGCTTGGCTGGCAGGGCTGGTGAAGCTTTCTTT	CASSLAGRAGEAFF	TRBV5-8	.	.	TRBJ1-1
TGCGCCAGCAGCTTGGATTCGGACAGGGGTATCTACGAGCAGTACTTC	CASSLDSDRGIYEQYF	TRBV5-1	TRBD1	.	TRBJ2-7
TGTGCCAGCAGGGACCTAGCGGGACTGCGGGAGACCCAGTACTTC	CASRDLAGLRETQYF	TRBV7-9	TRBD2	few	TRBJ2-5
TGCGCCAGCAGCCGGAATATAGCGGGAGGAACTAGCACAGATACGCAGTATTTT	CASSRNIAGGTSTDTQYF	TRBV4-1	TRBD2	once	TRBJ2-3
TGTGCCAGCAGCTTAGTCCGCGGGAGGGGCACAGATACGCAGTATTTT	CASSLVRGRGTDTQYF	TRBV7-2	TRBD2	once	TRBJ2-3
TGTGCCAGCTCCCTCGGGCAGGGTTCTAACTACGAGCAGTACTTC	CASSLGQGSNYEQYF	TRBV18	.	.	TRBJ2-7
TGTGCCAGCAGTGATCCTGGGGGGGAGGCACCCTACGAGCAGTACTTC	CASSDPGGEAPYEQYF	TRBV25-1	TRBD2	medium-sized	TRBJ2-7
TGTGCCAGCAGCTTAGAGCTAGCGGGAGGTGAGACCCAGTACTTC	CASSLELAGGETQYF	TRBV11-2	TRBD2	.	TRBJ2-5
TGCAGCGTTGAAGAGGGGGTCTATGGCTACACCTTC	CSVEEGVYGYTF	TRBV29-1	.	.	TRBJ1-2
TGTGCCAGCAGCGTAGGATCAACGGTCGGGACCCAGTACTTC	CASSVGSTVGTQYF	TRBV6-1	.	once	TRBJ2-5
TGTGCCAGCAGCTTATCGGGAGGGATGGGAGAGACCCAGTACTTC	CASSLSGGMGETQYF	TRBV11-3	TRBD2	.	TRBJ2-5
TGTGCCAGCAGCACGGGGAACACAGATACGCAGTATTTT	CASSTGNTDTQYF	TRBV11-1	.	.	TRBJ2-3
TGCGCCAGCAGGGGCGGAGGTGGCTACACCTTC	CASRGGGGYTF	TRBV5-1	.	.	TRBJ1-2
TGTGCCAGCAGCCGGGGGCTCAACAATCAGCCCCAGCATTTT	CASSRGLNNQPQHF	TRBV13	.	once	TRBJ1-5
TGTGCCAGCAGCCTCACCCCGAACACTGAAGCTTTCTTT	CASSLTPNTEAFF	TRBV7-7	.	.	TRBJ1-1
TGTGCCAGCAGCGACGGGACAGGGTCTGGAAACACCATATATTTT	CASSDGTGSGNTIYF	TRBV9	TRBD1	.	TRBJ1-3
TGTGCCAGCTTGGGGGCCAACACTGAAGCTTTCTTT	CASLGANTEAFF	TRBV5-6	.	.	TRBJ1-1
TGTGCCTGGAGTGGGCAGACAGGCTCCTACGAGCAGTACTTC	CAWSGQTGSYEQYF	TRBV30	.	.	TRBJ2-7
TGTGCCAGCAGCCCTATCGGGACTAGCTCCGATACGCAGTATTTT	CASSPIGTSSDTQYF	TRBV7-2	TRBD2	.	TRBJ2-3
TGTGCCAGCAGCCCGATAGCGGGAGACGAGACCCAGTACTTC	CASSPIAGDETQYF	TRBV7-2	TRBD2	once	TRBJ2-5